This TCR beta chain was sequenced for a study of OX40 agonist ivuxolimab in advanced cancers. The CDR3 is made up of 15 amino acids. Germline loops: CDR1 SGHVS, CDR2 FNYEAQ. With 3 bases clipped from V and 7 bases from J, the junction kept 5 bases outside the gene matches. Clones were sequenced by immunoSEQ multiplex PCR, and TCRdb holds only the in-frame ones, with some missing. The data contain about 80,000 clones, around 85% of them singletons. Sample: CD4+ or CD8+ T cells sorted from blood, taken in a trial of the OX40 agonist ivuxolimab. The chain joins TRBV7-6 to TRBJ2-1; 11 bases are a match to TRBD2. The sequence was obtained from an adult with an advanced solid tumor such as melanoma, head and neck, liver or kidney cancer. The CDR3 reads CASSFLSGRVNEQFF. The CDR3 region has the DNA TGTGCCAGCAGCTTCCTTAGCGGGAGGGTGAATGAGCAGTTCTTC.